Listed here are 21 T cell receptor beta chains from one sample, sequenced in a study of blood T cells in healthy people across ages. A second PCR of roughly 7 to 11 cycles used a sample-barcoded 5' primer and a J-beta primer mix. MiXCR, applied by TCRdb to the 5' RACE reads, yields one record per CDR3 protein. The sample lists 1 million or so distinct CDR3 sequences, 40% to 55% occurring once. The sequenced sample was blood. The receptors were sampled from a woman aged 55-70 years in good health.

V is TRBV10-1 and J is TRBJ2-2; D ambiguous. V shed 3 bases and J shed 8 bases, with 7 bases lying between them. The CDR3 length is 12 residues. Looked up from germline, CDR1 is WNHNN and CDR2 is SYGVQD (reference sequence). The CDR3 coding sequence is TGCGCCAGCAGTGATGGGGTGGGGGAGCTGTTTTTT. The encoded protein is CASSDGVGELFF.

This clonotype was counted only a few times. The chain recombines TRBV12-3 or TRBV12-4 with TRBJ2-7; tentatively, D is TRBD2 (7 bases). V was shortened by 6 bases and J by 6 bases, with 21 bases between the two germline ends. This CDR3 region has 15 residues. The CDR3, as DNA: TGTGCCAGCAGCCTCAGGGGAGGGCTTTTGGGCGAGCAGTACTTC. Encoded protein: CASSLRGGLLGEQYF.

The chain is built from TRBV12-3 or TRBV12-4 and TRBJ2-4; the D gene is possibly TRBD2 (5 bases). Between the trimmed V and J ends, which lost 10 bases and 13 bases, there was a span of 26 bases. The CDR3 contains 14 residues. The CDR3 DNA follows: TGTGCCACCCAACCGGGGAGCTCCTACAATGAGCAGTACTTC. Protein sequence: CATQPGSSYNEQYF.

This clonotype was detected only a few times. This sequence joins TRBV6-1 and TRBJ2-7, with 7 positions matching TRBD1. This CDR3 has 14 residues. Germline trimming cut 4 bases from V and 2 bases from J; bases unmatched to any gene: 5. Looked up from germline, CDR1 is MNHNS and CDR2 is SASEGT. The CDR3 region has the DNA TGTGCCAGCAGTGCTCTGACAGGGACCTACGAGCAGTACTTC. This codes for CASSALTGTYEQYF.

V usage is TRBV5-1 and J usage is TRBJ2-3, with 11 bases lining up with TRBD2. Germline CDR1 is SGHRS and CDR2 is YFSETQ. CDR3 length: 15 amino acids. The J segment lost 7 bases and the V segment lost 0 bases, leaving 4 bases of the junction unmatched. The CDR3 coding sequence is TGCGCCAGCAGCTTGGGACTAGCGGGAATTAATACGCAGTATTTT. As protein: CASSLGLAGINTQYF.

This clonotype occurred a few times. The genes are TRBV2 and TRBJ1-5, with 7 bases fitting TRBD1. The CDR3 totals 14 residues. Germline V gene data show CDR1 as SNHLY and CDR2 as FYNNEI. The trim removed 6 bases at V and 9 bases at J, leaving 11 bases unmatched. The CDR3 DNA reads TGTGCCAGCAGGGGACAGCCCGCGGATCGGCCCCAGCATTTT. Encoded protein: CASRGQPADRPQHF.

This clonotype was counted between two and nine times. This sequence joins TRBV9 and TRBJ2-4, with D possibly matching TRBD2 (6 bases). Matching the DNA end better, TRBJ2-7 makes the J call doubtful. Germline CDR1 is SGDLS and CDR2 is YYNGEE. The CDR3 is 16 residues long. Here the CDR3 reads CASSVGVAGSIYEQYF. In nucleotides, the CDR3 is TGTGCCAGCAGCGTAGGGGTGGCGGGATCAATCTACGAGCAGTACTTC.

Of note for this clonotype: This may come from a read error, since a much larger clone is one base off. The V and J genes are TRBV20-1 and TRBJ2-1; 12 bases are shared with TRBD2. V shed 6 bases and J 12 bases; nucleotides not matched to a gene: 12. Germline CDR1 DFQATT, CDR2 SNEGSKA (reference sequence). CDR3 length: 14 residues. This CDR3 reads CSAPTSGRFHGQFF. In nucleotides, the CDR3 is TGCAGTGCCCCTACTAGCGGGAGGTTCCATGGGCAGTTCTTC.

This sequence joins TRBV6-2 or TRBV6-3 and TRBJ2-6, with D possibly being TRBD1 (5 bases). The germline V gene encodes CDR1 MNHEY and CDR2 SVGEGT. The CDR3 contains 15 residues. Trimming shortened V by 6 bases and J by 5 bases, and 14 bases separated the two germline ends. CDR3 region: CASSYRTVWANVLTF. The DNA of the CDR3 is TGTGCCAGCAGCTACAGGACCGTCTGGGCCAACGTCCTGACTTTC.

The chain recombines TRBV25-1 with TRBJ2-7; 12 nucleotides align to TRBD1. The trim removed 5 bases at V and 4 bases at J, leaving 9 bases unmatched. The CDR3 length is 16 residues. Germline-derived CDR1 and CDR2 are MGHDK and SYGVNS. This CDR3 reads CASSPKGTGGTYEQYF. The CDR3 DNA is TGTGCCAGCAGTCCCAAAGGGACAGGGGGCACGTACGAGCAGTACTTC.

The table lists this clonotype with many counts. The chain combines TRBV3-1 with TRBJ2-7; 8 bases are a match to TRBD1. CDR3 length: 16 residues. The V segment lost 3 bases and the J segment 0 bases; nucleotides outside the gene matches: 7. Germline V CDR1 and CDR2: LGHDT, YNNKEL (reference sequence). This CDR3 is CASSHQTGASSYEQYF. In DNA form, the CDR3 reads TGTGCCAGCAGCCACCAGACAGGGGCGAGCTCCTACGAGCAGTACTTC.

This clonotype was detected only a few times. This chain links TRBV6-4 with TRBJ1-2; D is uncertain. This CDR3 region has 12 residues. V was pared by 0 bases and J by 9 bases, with 8 bases between. Germline values: CDR1 MRHNA, CDR2 SNTAGT. In DNA form, the CDR3 reads TGTGCCAGCAGTGACTCAACCTCCCGCTACACCTTC. The encoded protein is CASSDSTSRYTF.

J is TRBJ2-7 and V is TRBV20-1, with 7 positions matching TRBD1. Germline V gene data show CDR1 as DFQATT and CDR2 as SNEGSKA (reference sequence). The CDR3 is 13 residues long. The ends lost 4 bases at V and 5 bases at J; junction bases unmatched: 8. This CDR3 is CSAKRQGRNEQYF. The CDR3 DNA is TGCAGTGCTAAGCGACAGGGAAGGAACGAGCAGTACTTC.

V is TRBV27 and J is TRBJ2-5; maybe TRBD1 (8 bases). Germline CDR1 MNHEY, CDR2 SMNVEV (reference sequence). The CDR3 loop spans 18 amino acids. Trimming took 6 bases from V and 7 from J, leaving 30 bases between them. The CDR3 reads CASSNPDLLQGGLGTQYF. The CDR3 bases are TGTGCCAGCAGCAACCCCGATCTTCTACAGGGGGGGCTGGGGACCCAGTACTTC.

The V and J genes are TRBV28 and TRBJ2-7; maybe TRBD1 (6 bases). The CDR3 has 15 residues. Germline assignment: CDR1 MDHEN and CDR2 SYDVKM. Trimming took off 5 bases at V and 2 bases at J, with 16 bases between the two ends. The CDR3 here is CASSPDIGQPYEQYF. The CDR3 bases are TGTGCCAGCAGTCCCGATATCGGACAGCCCTACGAGCAGTACTTC. Complete variable domain (other parts from reference TRBV28 and TRBJ2-7): DVKVTQSSRYLVKRTGEKVFLECVQDMDHENMFWYRQDPGLGLRLIYFSYDVKMKEKGDIPEGYSVSREKKERFSLILESASTNQTSMYLCASSPDIGQPYEQYFGPGTRLTVT.

The J gene is TRBJ1-4, the V gene TRBV28, with D hard to call. The germline V gene encodes CDR1 MDHEN and CDR2 SYDVKM. The V end was cut by 9 bases, the J end by 2 bases, with 10 bases between. The CDR3 spans 13 residues. In DNA form, the CDR3 reads TGTGCCAGTTCCCCTGGGACTAATGAAAAACTGTTTTTT. Its protein product is CASSPGTNEKLFF.

This chain connects TRBV28 to TRBJ1-5, with 8 bases that match TRBD1. Germline V gene data show CDR1 as MDHEN and CDR2 as SYDVKM. This CDR3 comprises 14 residues. V was clipped by 6 bases and J by 6 bases; unmatched bases: 7. The CDR3 region has the DNA TGTGCCAGCAGGTTGACAGGGGCGGGTCAGCCCCAGCATTTT. This gives the protein CASRLTGAGQPQHF.

The chain links TRBV29-1 to TRBJ2-1; D possibly corresponds to TRBD2 (5 bases). V lost 2 bases and J lost 5, with 19 bases in between. Germline V gene lookup returns CDR1 SQVTM and CDR2 ANQGSEA. This CDR3 is 16 amino acids long. CDR3 nucleotides: TGCAGCGTTGAATCCCCTCATAACAAGGGAGACAATGAGCAGTTCTTC. It translates to CSVESPHNKGDNEQFF.

This clonotype was observed a handful of times. The chain combines TRBV6-1 with TRBJ2-5; D could derive from TRBD1 or TRBD2 (5 bases each). Germline lookup yields CDR1 MNHNS and CDR2 SASEGT. V was trimmed by 6 bases and J by 5 bases, leaving 16 bases between them. The CDR3 consists of 14 residues. CDR3 DNA: TGTGCCAGCAGGACACAGGAACGGAGGGAGACCCAGTACTTC. Residues: CASRTQERRETQYF.

This clonotype was observed a few times. The chain carries TRBV11-2 and TRBJ2-1; 9 bases align to TRBD2. There are 16 residues in the CDR3. Germline lookup yields CDR1 SGHAT and CDR2 FQNNGV. Losses at the gene ends were 4 bases for V and 1 base for J; bases not matched to a gene: 5. CDR3 sequence (DNA): TGTGCCAGCAGCTCTAGCGGGAAAGGATCCTACAATGAGCAGTTCTTC. Translating gives CASSSSGKGSYNEQFF.

V and J are TRBV4-2 and TRBJ2-1, with 8 bases matching TRBD1. The DNA end is more similar to TRBJ2-7, so the J call may be wrong. Germline CDR1 reads LGHNA; CDR2 reads YNFKEQ. The CDR3 covers 16 residues. CDR3 sequence (DNA): TGTGCCAGCAGCCAAGGTAGGACAGGGAGCTCCTACGAGCAGTACTTC. This sequence encodes CASSQGRTGSSYEQYF.